This T cell receptor (beta chain) came from a study of T cell changes during pregnancy in multiple sclerosis. Here immunoSEQ multiplex PCR was the method, and the copy in TCRdb shows in-frame clones only, minus some. The data show around 44,000 clones, with 88% seen just once and 1.2% held by the top ten. The CDR3 contains 15 residues. Germline-derived CDR1 and CDR2 are SGHAT and FQNNGV. V dropped 0 bases and J dropped 6; count of bases not matched to a gene: 4. V and J are TRBV11-2 and TRBJ2-7; 11 nucleotides agree with TRBD1. This sequence originates from a female donor with multiple sclerosis, enrolled in a pregnancy study. The material sequenced was CD4+ T cells from peripheral blood mononuclear cells, taken in the second trimester of pregnancy. The CDR3 sequence is CASSLEWTGGFEQYF. The CDR3 DNA reads TGTGCCAGCAGCTTAGAGTGGACAGGGGGCTTCGAGCAGTACTTC.